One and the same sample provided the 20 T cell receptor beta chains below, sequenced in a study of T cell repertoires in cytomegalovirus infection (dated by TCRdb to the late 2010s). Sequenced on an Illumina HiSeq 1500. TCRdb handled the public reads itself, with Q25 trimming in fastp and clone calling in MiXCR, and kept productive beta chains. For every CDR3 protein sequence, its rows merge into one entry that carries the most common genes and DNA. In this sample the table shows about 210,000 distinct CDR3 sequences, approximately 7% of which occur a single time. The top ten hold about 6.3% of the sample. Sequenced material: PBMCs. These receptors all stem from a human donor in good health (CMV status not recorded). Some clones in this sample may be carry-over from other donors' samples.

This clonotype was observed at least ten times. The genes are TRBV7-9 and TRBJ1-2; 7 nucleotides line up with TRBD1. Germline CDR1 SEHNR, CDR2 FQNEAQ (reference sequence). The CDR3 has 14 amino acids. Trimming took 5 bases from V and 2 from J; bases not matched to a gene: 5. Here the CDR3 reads CASSETTGNYGYTF. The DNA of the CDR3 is TGTGCCAGCAGCGAGACGACAGGGAACTATGGCTACACCTTC.

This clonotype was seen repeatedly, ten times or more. The CDR3 nucleotides read TGTGCCAGCAGTTTGGCGATTGTCCGGGACACTGAAGCTTTCTTT. Encoded protein: CASSLAIVRDTEAFF. V and J are TRBV28 and TRBJ1-1; D is unclear. The CDR3 is 15 residues long. Germline-derived CDR1 and CDR2 are MDHEN and SYDVKM. Deletions cut 3 bases from V and 3 bases from J, with 14 bases between. Combining the CDR3 with reference TRBV28 and TRBJ1-1 gives the whole variable domain DVKVTQSSRYLVKRTGEKVFLECVQDMDHENMFWYRQDPGLGLRLIYFSYDVKMKEKGDIPEGYSVSREKKERFSLILESASTNQTSMYLCASSLAIVRDTEAFFGQGTRLTVV.

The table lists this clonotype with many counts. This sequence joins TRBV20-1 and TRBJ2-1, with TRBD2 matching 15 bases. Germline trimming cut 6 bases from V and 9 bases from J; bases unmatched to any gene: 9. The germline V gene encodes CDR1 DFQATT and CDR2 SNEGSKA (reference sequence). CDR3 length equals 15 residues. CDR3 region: CSATRTSGGAGEQFF. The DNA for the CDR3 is TGCAGTGCGACCCGGACTAGCGGGGGGGCCGGTGAGCAGTTCTTC.

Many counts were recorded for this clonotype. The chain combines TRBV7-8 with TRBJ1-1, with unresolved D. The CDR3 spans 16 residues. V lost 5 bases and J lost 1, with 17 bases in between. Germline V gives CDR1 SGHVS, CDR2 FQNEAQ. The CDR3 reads CASSPLVGLQNTEAFF. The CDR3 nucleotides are TGTGCCAGCAGCCCCCTCGTGGGCTTACAGAACACTGAAGCTTTCTTT. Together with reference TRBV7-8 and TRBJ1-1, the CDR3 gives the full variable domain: GAGVSQSPRYKVAKRGQDVALRCDPISGHVSLFWYQQALGQGPEFLTYFQNEAQLDKSGLPSDRFFAERPEGSVSTLKIQRTQQEDSAVYLCASSPLVGLQNTEAFFGQGTRLTVV.

The CDR3 here is CASSQDQGGPYNEQFF. The CDR3, as DNA: TGCGCCAGCAGCCAAGATCAGGGGGGCCCCTACAATGAGCAGTTCTTC. V is TRBV4-3 and J is TRBJ2-1; tentatively, D is TRBD1 (7 bases). Germline lookup yields CDR1 LGHNA and CDR2 YSLEER. The CDR3 has 16 residues. V gave up 0 bases and J gave up 2 bases, with 11 bases separating them.

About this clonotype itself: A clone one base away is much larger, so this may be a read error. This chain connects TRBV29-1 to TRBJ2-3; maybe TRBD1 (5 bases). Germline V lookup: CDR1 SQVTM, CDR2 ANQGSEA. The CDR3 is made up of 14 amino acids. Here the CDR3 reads CSVEKGMKSDTLYF. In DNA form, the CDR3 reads TGCAGCGTTGAAAAGGGGATGAAGTCAGATACGCTGTATTTT.

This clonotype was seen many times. The CDR3 DNA sequence: TGTGCCAGCAGCTTAGTGGCAGGGTCGGGATCCTACGAGCAGTACTTC. It specifies CASSLVAGSGSYEQYF. The gene calls are TRBV7-2 and TRBJ2-7; perhaps D is TRBD1 or TRBD2 (5 bases each). Germline V gives CDR1 SGHTA, CDR2 FQGNSA. The CDR3 extends over 16 amino acids. V was cut by 1 base and J by 1 base, with 14 bases left in between.

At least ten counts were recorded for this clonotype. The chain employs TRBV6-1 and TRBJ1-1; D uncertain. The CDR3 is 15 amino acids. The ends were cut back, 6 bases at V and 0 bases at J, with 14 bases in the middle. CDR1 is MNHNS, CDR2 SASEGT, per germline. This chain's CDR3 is CASRKTVSMNTEAFF. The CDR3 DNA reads TGTGCCAGCAGGAAGACCGTTTCCATGAACACTGAAGCTTTCTTT.

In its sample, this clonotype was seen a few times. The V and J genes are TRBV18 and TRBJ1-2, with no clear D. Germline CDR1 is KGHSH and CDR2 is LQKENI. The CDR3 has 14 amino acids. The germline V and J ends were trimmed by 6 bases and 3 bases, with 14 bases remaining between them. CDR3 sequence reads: CASSLDGFDYGYTF. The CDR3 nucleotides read TGTGCCAGCTCTTTGGACGGATTCGACTATGGCTACACCTTC. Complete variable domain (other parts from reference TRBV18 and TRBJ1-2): NAGVMQNPRHLVRRRGQEARLRCSPMKGHSHVYWYRQLPEEGLKFMVYLQKENIIDESGMPKERFSAEFPKEGPSILRIQQVVRGDSAAYFCASSLDGFDYGYTFGSGTRLTVV.

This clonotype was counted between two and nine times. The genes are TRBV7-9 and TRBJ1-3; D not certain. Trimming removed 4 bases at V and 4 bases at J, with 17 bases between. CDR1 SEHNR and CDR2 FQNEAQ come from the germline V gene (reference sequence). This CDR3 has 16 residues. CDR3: CASSSRIDTAGNTIYF. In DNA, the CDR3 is TGTGCCAGCAGCTCTCGCATCGACACGGCGGGAAACACCATATATTTT.

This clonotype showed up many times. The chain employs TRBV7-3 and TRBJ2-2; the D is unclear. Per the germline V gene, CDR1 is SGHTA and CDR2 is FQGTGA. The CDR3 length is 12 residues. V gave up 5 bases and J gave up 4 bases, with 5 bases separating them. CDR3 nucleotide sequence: TGTGCCAGCAGCAAAGCCACCGGGGAGCTGTTTTTT. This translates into CASSKATGELFF.

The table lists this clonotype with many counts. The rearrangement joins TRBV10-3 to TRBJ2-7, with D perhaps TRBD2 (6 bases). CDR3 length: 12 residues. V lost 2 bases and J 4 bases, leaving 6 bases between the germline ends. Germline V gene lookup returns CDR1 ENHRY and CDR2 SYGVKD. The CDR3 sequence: CAISEGGYEQYF. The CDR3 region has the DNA TGTGCCATCAGTGAGGGGGGGTACGAGCAGTACTTC.

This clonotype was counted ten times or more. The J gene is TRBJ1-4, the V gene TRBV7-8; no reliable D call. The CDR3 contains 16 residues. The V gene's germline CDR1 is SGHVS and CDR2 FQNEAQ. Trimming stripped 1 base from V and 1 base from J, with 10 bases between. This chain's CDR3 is CASSLGIPGTNEKLFF. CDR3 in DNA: TGTGCCAGCAGCTTAGGTATTCCGGGAACTAATGAAAAACTGTTTTTT.

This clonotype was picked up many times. The CDR3 region has the DNA TGTGCCAGCAGCTTAGAACCGGGAAGGGGCCCTTACGAGCAGTACTTC. Translating gives CASSLEPGRGPYEQYF. This chain uses TRBV7-2 with TRBJ2-7; D is perhaps TRBD1 or TRBD2 (5 bases each). The CDR3 has 16 amino acids. The germline V gene has CDR1 SGHTA and CDR2 FQGNSA. Trimming shortened V by 1 base and J by 4 bases, and 17 bases separated the two germline ends.

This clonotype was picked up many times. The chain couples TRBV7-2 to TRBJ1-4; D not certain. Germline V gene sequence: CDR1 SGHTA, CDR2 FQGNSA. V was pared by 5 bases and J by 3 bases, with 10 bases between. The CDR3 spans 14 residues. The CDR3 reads CASSPPRPNEKLFF. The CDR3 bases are TGTGCCAGCAGCCCCCCAAGGCCTAATGAAAAACTGTTTTTT.

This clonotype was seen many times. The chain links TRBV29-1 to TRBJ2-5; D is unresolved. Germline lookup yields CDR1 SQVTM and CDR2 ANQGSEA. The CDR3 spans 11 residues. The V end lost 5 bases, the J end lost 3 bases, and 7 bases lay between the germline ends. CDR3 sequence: CSVSPKETQYF. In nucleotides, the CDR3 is TGCAGCGTTTCCCCGAAAGAGACCCAGTACTTC.

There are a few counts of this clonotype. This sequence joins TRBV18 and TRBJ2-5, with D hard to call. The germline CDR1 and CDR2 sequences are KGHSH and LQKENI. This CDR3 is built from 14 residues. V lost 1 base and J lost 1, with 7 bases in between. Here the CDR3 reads CASSPQVVQETQYF. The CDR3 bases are TGTGCCAGCTCACCACAAGTAGTCCAAGAGACCCAGTACTTC.

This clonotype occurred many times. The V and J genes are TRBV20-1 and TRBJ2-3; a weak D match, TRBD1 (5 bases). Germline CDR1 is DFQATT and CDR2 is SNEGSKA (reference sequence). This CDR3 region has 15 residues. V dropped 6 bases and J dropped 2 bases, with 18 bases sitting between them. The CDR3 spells CSAPDSHSYTDTQYF. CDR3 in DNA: TGCAGTGCCCCCGACAGTCATTCTTACACAGATACGCAGTATTTT.

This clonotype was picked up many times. CDR3 nucleotide sequence: TGTGCCAGCAGCTTTTTATCGCTAGCGGGGGGGCCAGTTGGGAATGAGCAGTTCTTC. Protein product: CASSFLSLAGGPVGNEQFF. This chain uses TRBV7-2 with TRBJ2-1, with 12 nucleotides matching TRBD2. The germline V gene has CDR1 SGHTA and CDR2 FQGNSA. The CDR3 spans 19 residues. With 3 bases clipped from V and 7 bases from J, the junction kept 16 bases outside the gene matches.

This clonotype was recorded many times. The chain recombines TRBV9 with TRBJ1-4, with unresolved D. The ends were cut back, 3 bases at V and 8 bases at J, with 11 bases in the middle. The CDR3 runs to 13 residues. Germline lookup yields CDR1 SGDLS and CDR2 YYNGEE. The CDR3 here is CASSADGREKLFF. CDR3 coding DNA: TGTGCCAGCAGCGCCGATGGACGGGAAAAACTGTTTTTT.